The T cell receptor beta chain under discussion was sequenced for a study of cytomegalovirus exposure and HLA in healthy donors. Across the study: Unique TCRs numbering around 80 million, obtained from HLA-typed donors, made up an early data release.

Findings and limits, study-wide: In vitro, three CMV-associated chains proved specific for CMV antigens. Prior analysis indicated that the majority of TCR beta V segments exhibited productivity approximately 87% or approximately 30% of the time.

This clone was seen a single time. Its cognate antigen is unknown. This CDR3 has 14 residues. Germline lookup yields CDR1 SGDLS and CDR2 YYNGEE. Losses at the gene ends were 1 base for V and 4 bases for J; bases not matched to a gene: 3. The PCR employed 60 Vbeta primers together with 13 Jbeta primers. As handled by the study authors: Approximately 11 million of about 88 million unique TCR beta chains were shared, per a later count. Here immunoSEQ multiplex PCR was the method, and the copy in TCRdb shows in-frame clones only, minus some. V and J calls and clone size come straight from that table; D and trimming were deduced from the DNA. Among about 83,000 clones listed, roughly 81% were seen once.

The TCR originated in a woman aged 25 to 39 in good health and CMV-seronegative. The chain uses TRBV9 and TRBJ1-1, with 8 nucleotides matching TRBD1. The source material was PBMCs. Written as DNA, the CDR3 is TGTGCCAGCAGCGTAACAGGGGGTATCACTGAAGCTTTCTTT. Its protein is CASSVTGGITEAFF.